These T cell receptor beta chains were read from a single sample in a study of Tregs in tolerant kidney transplant recipients. The data were produced by immunoSEQ multiplex PCR, yet TCRdb's version contains in-frame clones alone and is incomplete. The repertoire has 90,000 to 130,000 clones, nearly 90% of them found once; the top ten carry approximately 0.35%. The sequences come from CD4+ T cells from blood, collected before the transplant. The receptors shown here come from a human donor who received a combined kidney and bone marrow transplant. Each CDR3 is given with its conserved first and last residue. A D gene is named only where the DNA matches it firmly. Rows may omit the clone size; those that give it use once, few, many or a size class.

cdr3_aa,cdr3_nt,j_call,v_call,d_call,clone_size
CASSLGGPGPPPNEQFF,TGTGCCAGCAGCTTAGGGGGGCCAGGGCCCCCACCCAATGAGCAGTTCTTC,TRBJ2-1,TRBV7-9,-,-
CASSESGEETQYF,TGCGCCAGCAGTGAGAGCGGTGAAGAGACCCAGTACTTC,TRBJ2-5,TRBV5-1,-,-
CACYSAGLRWYEQYF,TGTGCCTGCTACTCCGCGGGACTCCGGTGGTACGAGCAGTACTTC,TRBJ2-7,TRBV6-6,-,-
CASSPNRDRVKKLFF,TGTGCCAGCAGTCCCAACCGGGACAGGGTTAAAAAACTGTTTTTT,TRBJ1-4,TRBV6-5,TRBD1,-
CASSLTSGVGGELFF,TGTGCCAGCAGCTTGACTAGCGGGGTTGGCGGGGAGCTGTTTTTT,TRBJ2-2,TRBV11-2,TRBD2,-
CASSLVGQGPSYEQYF,TGTGCCAGCAGCTTAGTGGGACAAGGGCCCTCCTACGAGCAGTACTTC,TRBJ2-7,TRBV7-9,-,-
CASSPLATPGNTIYF,TGTGCCAGCTCACCACTGGCGACACCTGGAAACACCATATATTTT,TRBJ1-3,TRBV18,-,-
CASSEKRGSSDTQYF,TGTGCCAGCAGTGAAAAGCGGGGGAGCTCAGATACGCAGTATTTT,TRBJ2-3,TRBV2,TRBD2,-
CASGSQGQTYGYTF,TGTGCTAGTGGTTCCCAGGGACAGACTTATGGCTACACCTTC,TRBJ1-2,TRBV12-5,TRBD1,-
CASSLGQKYEQYF,TGTGCCAGCAGCTTGGGACAGAAATACGAGCAGTACTTC,TRBJ2-7,TRBV5-4,-,-
CASSLVAGSYNEQFF,TGTGCCAGCAGCTTAGTCGCGGGGTCCTACAATGAGCAGTTCTTC,TRBJ2-1,TRBV11-2,-,once
CASNGGAFGEQFF,TGTGCCAGTAACGGGGGGGCGTTCGGTGAGCAGTTCTTC,TRBJ2-1,TRBV19,TRBD2,-
CATSREWRGGSYEQYF,TGTGCCACCAGCAGAGAATGGCGCGGGGGGTCCTACGAGCAGTACTTC,TRBJ2-7,TRBV15,TRBD2,-
CASSLGRSRGLFF,TGTGCCAGCAGCTTGGGACGCTCCCGGGGGCTGTTTTTT,TRBJ1-4,TRBV5-8,-,few
CASTPGRLGDNSPLHF,TGTGCCAGTACCCCGGGGAGGTTAGGGGATAATTCACCCCTCCACTTT,TRBJ1-6,TRBV19,-,-
CASSLGVAGAATDTQYF,TGCGCCAGCAGCTTGGGGGTAGCGGGGGCCGCCACAGATACGCAGTATTTT,TRBJ2-3,TRBV5-1,TRBD2,-
CASSSTPGQGYGYTF,TGTGCCAGCAGCTCCACTCCGGGACAGGGCTATGGCTACACCTTC,TRBJ1-2,TRBV5-8,TRBD1,-
CASSGKGPYEQYF,TGTGCCAGCAGTGGGAAGGGGCCCTACGAGCAGTACTTC,TRBJ2-7,TRBV6-1,-,-
CASSFDRGRGYTF,TGTGCCAGCAGCTTCGACAGGGGGCGAGGCTACACCTTC,TRBJ1-2,TRBV7-2,TRBD1,-
CASSVNPGQGFSGANVLTF,TGTGCCAGCAGTGTGAATCCGGGACAGGGCTTCTCTGGGGCCAACGTCCTGACTTTC,TRBJ2-6,TRBV5-6,TRBD1,-
CASSLGDQPQHF,TGTGCCAGCAGCTTAGGAGATCAGCCCCAGCATTTT,TRBJ1-5,TRBV7-2,-,-
CASSLGGGRGPYEQYF,TGCGCCAGCAGCTTGGGGGGTGGCAGGGGTCCCTACGAGCAGTACTTC,TRBJ2-7,TRBV5-1,-,-
CASSSGLSTDTQYF,TGTGCCAGCAGTTCGGGACTTAGCACAGATACGCAGTATTTT,TRBJ2-3,TRBV28,-,-
CASRTDRGWTEAFF,TGTGCCAGCAGGACTGACAGGGGCTGGACTGAAGCTTTCTTT,TRBJ1-1,TRBV7-9,TRBD1,-
CASSEERQALYGYTF,TGTGCCAGCAGTGAAGAGAGACAGGCCCTATATGGCTACACCTTC,TRBJ1-2,TRBV6-1,-,few
CASSVGLAVSSYNEQFF,TGTGCCAGCAGCGTAGGGCTAGCGGTTAGCTCCTACAATGAGCAGTTCTTC,TRBJ2-1,TRBV9,TRBD2,-
CASSLLHGNSYNSPLHF,TGCGCCAGCAGCCTACTGCACGGGAACTCCTATAATTCACCCCTCCACTTT,TRBJ1-6,TRBV4-1,-,-
CASGQLAAPGTGELFF,TGTGCCAGTGGTCAACTAGCGGCCCCGGGGACCGGGGAGCTGTTTTTT,TRBJ2-2,TRBV19,TRBD2,-
CASSTALALDSTDTQYF,TGTGCCAGCAGTACCGCGCTAGCCCTCGATAGCACAGATACGCAGTATTTT,TRBJ2-3,TRBV28,-,few
CASSPAGAGELFF,TGTGCCAGCTCACCAGCAGGGGCCGGGGAGCTGTTTTTT,TRBJ2-2,TRBV18,-,-
CASSIAQDSGANVLTF,TGTGCCAGTAGTATCGCACAAGACTCTGGGGCCAACGTCCTGACTTTC,TRBJ2-6,TRBV19,-,-
CASADRGRREKLFF,TGTGCCAGCGCAGACAGGGGGCGACGTGAAAAACTGTTTTTT,TRBJ1-4,TRBV18,TRBD1,-
CASNNVQGEAFF,TGTGCCAGCAACAATGTACAGGGGGAAGCTTTCTTT,TRBJ1-1,TRBV2,TRBD1,-
CASRSRGLGGELFF,TGTGCCAGCAGGTCCAGGGGGCTGGGCGGGGAGCTGTTTTTT,TRBJ2-2,TRBV5-5,TRBD1,-
CASSGDGANTEAFF,TGCGCCAGCAGTGGCGACGGAGCGAACACTGAAGCTTTCTTT,TRBJ1-1,TRBV10-1,-,-
CASSRRAMNTEAFF,TGTGCCAGCAGCCGCAGGGCCATGAACACTGAAGCTTTCTTT,TRBJ1-1,TRBV16,-,-
CASRGTWYQETQYF,TGTGCCAGCAGGGGCACATGGTACCAAGAGACCCAGTACTTC,TRBJ2-5,TRBV2,-,-
CASSQDRVDYEQYF,TGTGCCAGCAGCCAAGACAGGGTTGACTACGAGCAGTACTTC,TRBJ2-7,TRBV4-2,-,-
CASSPLVSYEQYF,TGCGCCAGCAGCCCCTTGGTGAGCTACGAGCAGTACTTC,TRBJ2-7,TRBV5-1,-,-
CASSLAAAETQYF,TGTGCCAGCAGCTTAGCCGCTGCGGAGACCCAGTACTTC,TRBJ2-5,TRBV11-2,-,-
CAWSRVGGRSPVNYGYTF,TGTGCCTGGAGTCGGGTAGGCGGGCGCAGCCCTGTTAACTATGGCTACACCTTC,TRBJ1-2,TRBV30,-,-
CASSLKGRGGLYEQYF,TGTGCCAGCAGCTTGAAGGGCCGTGGAGGGCTCTACGAGCAGTACTTC,TRBJ2-7,TRBV5-4,-,once
CASSRRGNTEAFF,TGTGCCAGCAGCCGCAGGGGGAACACTGAAGCTTTCTTT,TRBJ1-1,TRBV11-2,-,-
CASSPGTGVQETQYF,TGCGCCAGCAGCCCCGGGACAGGGGTACAAGAGACCCAGTACTTC,TRBJ2-5,TRBV5-1,TRBD1,-
CASSLSAGGGTDTQYF,TGTGCCAGCAGCTTGTCGGCGGGAGGAGGGACAGATACGCAGTATTTT,TRBJ2-3,TRBV5-4,TRBD2,-
CASSPGEGWSSYNSPLHF,TGTGCCAGCAGCCCAGGTGAGGGCTGGAGCTCCTATAATTCACCCCTCCACTTT,TRBJ1-6,TRBV9,-,-